The 24 T cell receptor beta chains given below trace back to one sample, sequenced in a study of control samples from healthy donors and cancer patients. This table comes from immunoSEQ multiplex PCR, and its TCRdb copy is limited to in-frame clones, with some not included. The sample yields about 140,000 clones, 88% seen once. Sequencing used blood. These receptors were taken from a young man in good health.

The V and J genes are TRBV18 and TRBJ2-7; 12 nucleotides agree with TRBD2. Germline assignment: CDR1 KGHSH and CDR2 LQKENI. CDR3 length: 19 residues. V dropped 1 base and J dropped 3; count of bases not matched to a gene: 13. CDR3 in amino acids: CASSPQPLELAGGLYEQYF. CDR3 DNA sequence: TGTGCCAGCTCACCACAACCTCTTGAACTAGCGGGGGGACTCTACGAGCAGTACTTC.

This sequence joins TRBV30 and TRBJ2-7, with D perhaps matching TRBD1 (6 bases). CDR1 and CDR2 from the germline V gene are GTSNPN and SVGIG (reference sequence). Between the trimmed V and J ends, which lost 2 bases and 3 bases, there was a span of 8 bases. The CDR3 has 12 residues. The CDR3 region is CAWSRDIYEQYF. The DNA of the CDR3 is TGTGCCTGGAGTAGGGACATCTACGAGCAGTACTTC.

The chain combines TRBV4-3 with TRBJ1-3; perhaps TRBD1 as D (6 bases). CDR1 LGHNA and CDR2 YSLEER come from the germline V gene. V shed 5 bases and J shed 0 bases, with 17 bases lying between them. CDR3 length: 17 residues. The CDR3 sequence: CASSYSGTRTSGNTIYF. The CDR3 nucleotides read TGCGCCAGCAGCTATTCCGGGACACGCACCTCTGGAAACACCATATATTTT.

This clone was found a few times. This rearrangement joins TRBV15 to TRBJ2-2; either TRBD1 or TRBD2 may fit D (6 bases each). The V end lost 5 bases, the J end lost 8 bases, and 15 bases lay between the germline ends. Germline CDR1 is LNHNV and CDR2 is YYDKDF (reference sequence). The CDR3 consists of 14 residues. CDR3 in DNA: TGTGCCACCAGCGGGAGACTAGGACAGGGGGAGCTGTTTTTT. Its protein is CATSGRLGQGELFF. Full variable domain (remainder filled in from reference TRBV15 and TRBJ2-2): DAMVIQNPRYQVTQFGKPVTLSCSQTLNHNVMYWYQQKSSQAPKLLFHYYDKDFNNEADTPDNFQSRRPNTSFCFLDIRSPGLGDTAMYLCATSGRLGQGELFFGEGSRLTVL.

This clone showed up just a few times. The gene calls are TRBV4-1 and TRBJ1-1; D gene ambiguous. V lost 0 bases to trimming and J lost 8 bases, with 16 bases between them. Germline V gene sequence: CDR1 MGHRA, CDR2 YSYEKL. CDR3 length: 15 residues. This CDR3 is CASSQDVLVHGEAFF. DNA for the CDR3: TGCGCCAGCAGCCAAGATGTATTGGTACACGGGGAAGCTTTCTTT.

The chain recombines TRBV11-2 with TRBJ2-3, with 8 bases lining up with TRBD1. V lost 1 base, J lost 1 base, and 4 bases stayed unmatched. CDR3 length equals 16 residues. Germline CDR1 and CDR2: SGHAT and FQNNGV. The CDR3 is CASSLVPGQGTDTQYF. CDR3 bases: TGTGCCAGCAGCTTAGTACCGGGACAGGGCACAGATACGCAGTATTTT.

This clone was observed a single time. The V gene is TRBV7-3, the J gene TRBJ2-7; D uncertain. The ends were cut back, 4 bases at V and 5 bases at J, with 6 bases in the middle. The germline CDR1 and CDR2 sequences are SGHTA and FQGTGA. The CDR3 has 11 amino acids. For the CDR3, the DNA is TGTGCCAGCAGCTCCGACAACGAGCAGTACTTC. Protein product: CASSSDNEQYF.

This clone turned up a few times. This chain links TRBV9 with TRBJ1-2; D perhaps matches TRBD1 (5 bases). Germline CDR1 and CDR2: SGDLS and YYNGEE. The CDR3 totals 13 residues. Trimming took off 3 bases at V and 4 bases at J, with 10 bases between the two ends. CDR3 in amino acids: CASSADGAYGYTF. The CDR3 DNA reads TGTGCCAGCAGCGCGGACGGGGCCTATGGCTACACCTTC.

The V call is TRBV19, the J call TRBJ1-6; D gene ambiguous. V lost 7 bases and J lost 2, with 12 bases in between. This CDR3 region has 15 residues. Germline V gives CDR1 LNHDA, CDR2 SQIVND (reference sequence). CDR3 coding DNA: TGTGCCAGTAAAGTGGCCCTGCCCTATAATTCACCCCTCCACTTT. Translation: CASKVALPYNSPLHF.

The CDR3 DNA reads as TGTGCCAGCAGTTACGCGCCAGGGGGGGGTTCCTACGAGCAGTACTTC. Translation gives CASSYAPGGGSYEQYF. The gene calls are TRBV6-5 and TRBJ2-7; D tentatively fits TRBD1 or TRBD2 (7 bases each). Per the germline V gene, CDR1 is MNHEY and CDR2 is SVGAGI. Deletions cut 2 bases from V and 1 base from J, with 15 bases between. The CDR3 spans 16 residues.

This chain joins TRBV3-1 (or the pseudogene TRBV3-2) and TRBJ2-7; D may be TRBD1 (5 bases). The CDR3 consists of 20 residues. Trimming shortened V by 4 bases and J by 0 bases, and 28 bases separated the two germline ends. Per the germline V gene, CDR1 is LGHDT and CDR2 is YNNKEL (reference sequence). Here the CDR3 reads CASSPRPRVKIRSNSYEQYF. The DNA of the CDR3 is TGTGCCAGCAGCCCCCGTCCCAGGGTCAAAATAAGGAGTAACTCCTACGAGCAGTACTTC.

The chain uses TRBV6-5 and TRBJ1-2, with D unclear. Germline CDR1 reads MNHEY; CDR2 reads SVGAGI. Trimming shortened V by 4 bases and J by 7 bases, and 13 bases separated the two germline ends. The CDR3 is 13 amino acids. The CDR3 loop is CASSFGRSIGYTF. DNA of the CDR3: TGTGCCAGCAGTTTCGGCAGGAGCATTGGCTACACCTTC.

This clone has just a few counts. The chain combines TRBV7-6 with TRBJ2-6; tentatively, D is TRBD1 or TRBD2 (5 bases each). The CDR3 consists of 22 residues. Trimming pared 5 bases from V and 0 bases from J, leaving 29 bases between. Per the germline V gene, CDR1 is SGHVS and CDR2 is FNYEAQ. CDR3 DNA: TGTGCCAGCAGCCAGAAGAAAGGGGACCTTATCTTGGGACCCTCTGGGGCCAACGTCCTGACTTTC. Its protein product is CASSQKKGDLILGPSGANVLTF.

The chain is built from TRBV4-2 and TRBJ1-6; TRBD1 might be the D (6 bases). This CDR3 is built from 16 residues. CDR1 LGHNA and CDR2 YNFKEQ come from the germline V gene. Trimming took 0 bases from V and 6 from J, leaving 12 bases between them. The CDR3 is CASSQDRTVPNSPLHF. The DNA for the CDR3 is TGTGCCAGCAGCCAAGATAGGACAGTCCCTAATTCACCCCTCCACTTT.

The V and J genes are TRBV6-5 and TRBJ2-2; 10 positions match TRBD1. The CDR3 sequence is 16 residues long. CDR1 MNHEY and CDR2 SVGAGI come from the germline V gene. V shed 2 bases, J shed 4 bases, and the junction held 4 bases outside the gene matches. CDR3 coding DNA: TGTGCCAGCAGTTACGGGGGGACAGGGGTCACCGGGGAGCTGTTTTTT. Its translation is CASSYGGTGVTGELFF.

The sample holds one count of this clone. The gene calls are TRBV11-2 and TRBJ2-2; unclear D gene. CDR3 length equals 11 residues. V lost 3 bases and J 9 bases, leaving 5 bases between the germline ends. Germline loops: CDR1 SGHAT, CDR2 FQNNGV. CDR3 sequence reads: CASSLSRELFF. As DNA, the CDR3 is TGTGCCAGCAGCTTGTCCAGGGAGCTGTTTTTT.

The chain combines TRBV28 with TRBJ2-2; D is uncertain. This CDR3 spans 14 amino acids. Germline V gives CDR1 MDHEN, CDR2 SYDVKM. Between the trimmed V and J ends, which lost 3 bases and 8 bases, there was a span of 13 bases. The CDR3 DNA reads TGTGCCAGCAGTTTTCCCAACGGATTTGGGGAGCTGTTTTTT. Its translation is CASSFPNGFGELFF. The variable domain in full, completed from reference TRBV28 and TRBJ2-2, reads DVKVTQSSRYLVKRTGEKVFLECVQDMDHENMFWYRQDPGLGLRLIYFSYDVKMKEKGDIPEGYSVSREKKERFSLILESASTNQTSMYLCASSFPNGFGELFFGEGSRLTVL.

This chain uses TRBV7-2 with TRBJ2-5, with TRBD2 matching 11 bases. J lost 4 bases, V lost 2 bases, and 6 bases had no gene match. CDR3 length: 16 residues. Looked up from germline, CDR1 is SGHTA and CDR2 is FQGNSA. The CDR3 region has the DNA TGTGCCAGCAGCTTATCCCTAGCGGGGGGACTAGAGACCCAGTACTTC. Translated, it gives CASSLSLAGGLETQYF.

V is TRBV6-5 and J is TRBJ1-2, with 8 bases that match TRBD1. V shed 6 bases, J shed 6 bases, and the junction held 9 bases outside the gene matches. This CDR3 region has 14 residues. From germline, CDR1 is MNHEY and CDR2 SVGAGI. The CDR3 region is CASREQGASDGYTF. CDR3 bases: TGTGCCAGCAGGGAGCAGGGGGCTTCGGATGGCTACACCTTC.

This chain joins TRBV18 and TRBJ1-1, with a tentative D call TRBD1 (6 bases). Germline CDR1 is KGHSH and CDR2 is LQKENI. The V and J ends lost 1 base and 0 bases respectively, with 9 bases between them. CDR3 length: 15 amino acids. The CDR3 DNA follows: TGTGCCAGCTCACCACTGGGGGCCATGAACACTGAAGCTTTCTTT. It yields the protein CASSPLGAMNTEAFF.

Note on this clone: A junction boundary mismatches the germline segment, possibly from a read error. Written as DNA, the CDR3 is TGCGCCAACAGCCAAGATTACCGGGACAGGGGCCTTGACGTTGAGCAGTTCTTC. Amino acids: CANSQDYRDRGLDVEQFF. V usage is TRBV4-1 and J usage is TRBJ2-1; TRBD1 matches at 10 bases. CDR1 and CDR2 from the germline V gene are MGHRA and YSYEKL. This CDR3 spans 18 amino acids.

CDR3: CASNPRGGLSTDTQYF. The CDR3, as DNA: TGTGCCAGCAACCCCCGGGGGGGGTTAAGCACAGATACGCAGTATTTT. The chain employs TRBV6-2 or TRBV6-3 and TRBJ2-3; 8 nucleotides agree with TRBD2. This CDR3 comprises 16 residues. Germline assignment: CDR1 MNHEY and CDR2 SVGEGT. The V segment lost 7 bases and the J segment 0 bases; nucleotides outside the gene matches: 9.

V and J are TRBV2 and TRBJ2-3, with 8 bases that match TRBD2. The CDR3 loop spans 15 amino acids. The trim removed 4 bases at V and 11 bases at J, leaving 14 bases unmatched. Germline V gene lookup returns CDR1 SNHLY and CDR2 FYNNEI. The CDR3 DNA follows: TGTGCCAGCAGTGGCGGTGGGGTAGCGGGGCCAGAGCAGTATTTT. This codes for CASSGGGVAGPEQYF.

The rearrangement uses TRBV6-6 and TRBJ1-1, with TRBD1 as a possible D gene (5 bases). The V gene's germline CDR1 is MNHNY and CDR2 SVGAGI (reference sequence). The ends were cut back, 5 bases at V and 10 bases at J, with 14 bases in the middle. This CDR3 comprises 12 residues. The CDR3: CASSAFDRGAFF. CDR3 DNA sequence: TGTGCCAGCAGTGCATTTGACAGAGGAGCTTTCTTT.